This T cell receptor (beta chain) was identified in a study of CD8 T cells in Susac syndrome. Broader study findings: The study acknowledged a relatively small number of individuals in its TCR sequencing and HLA analysis.

The RNA, about 0.45 to 1 ug, was put through reverse transcription using random hexamers. Amplification of the TCR beta CDR3 was carried out by immunoSEQ multiplex PCR, which spanned a total of 54 Vbeta and 13 Jbeta segments. Each CDR3 protein is one row after TCRdb ran MiXCR on the immunoSEQ multiplex PCR reads. The sample has 180,000 or so distinct CDR3 sequences; approximately 96% are singletons. Trimming took 7 bases from V and 3 from J; bases not matched to a gene: 7. The CDR3 loop spans 15 amino acids. Germline V gene sequence: CDR1 DFQATT, CDR2 SNEGSKA (reference sequence). Blood CD8+ and CD4+ T cells underwent high-throughput TCR beta sequencing. Negative isolation was used for CD8+ and CD4+ T cells and FACS enrichment for TEMRA cells. Points on this clonotype: The antigen is undetermined.

This chain links TRBV20-1 with TRBJ2-3; 13 bases are a match to TRBD2. The specimen was CD4+ T cells from PBMCs. This TCR was recovered from a human donor in good health. The CDR3 coding sequence is TGCAGTGGCCGGACTAGCGGGGGAAAGACAGATACGCAGTATTTT. Its translation: CSGRTSGGKTDTQYF.